Each of the 7 T cell receptor beta chains below was sequenced from the same sample in a study of cytomegalovirus exposure and HLA in healthy donors. The assay was immunoSEQ multiplex PCR, and TCRdb's table has in-frame clones only and misses some. The repertoire holds about 110,000 clones, with roughly 89% as singletons. The sequencing sample was made of PBMCs. All receptors come from a woman younger than 30 in good health and CMV-seronegative.

This clone was seen a handful of times. The CDR3 loop reads CASSGQRSGGTEAFF. CDR3 sequence (DNA): TGCGCCAGCAGTGGTCAGCGATCGGGGGGCACTGAAGCTTTCTTT. This sequence joins TRBV10-1 and TRBJ1-1; tentatively, D is TRBD1 (5 bases). Germline CDR1 is WNHNN and CDR2 is SYGVQD (reference sequence). This CDR3 has 15 residues. V was cut by 4 bases and J by 4 bases, with 16 bases left in between.

The V and J genes are TRBV19 and TRBJ2-5; D might be TRBD1 (6 bases). Germline V gives CDR1 LNHDA, CDR2 SQIVND (reference sequence). V was trimmed by 2 bases and J by 4 bases, leaving 14 bases between them. The CDR3 runs to 15 residues. CDR3 sequence reads: CASSINGAGVETQYF. CDR3 bases: TGTGCCAGTAGTATAAATGGTGCAGGGGTAGAGACCCAGTACTTC.

V is TRBV19 and J is TRBJ1-4, with a possible D match to TRBD1 (6 bases). There are 16 residues in the CDR3. Trimming removed 8 bases at V and 0 bases at J, with 16 bases between. From germline, CDR1 is LNHDA and CDR2 SQIVND (reference sequence). The CDR3 reads CASLSFRGATNEKLFF. The CDR3 DNA reads as TGTGCCAGTCTATCATTCAGGGGCGCAACTAATGAAAAACTGTTTTTT.

V and J are TRBV7-2 and TRBJ2-7, with 10 positions matching TRBD1. The CDR3 totals 15 residues. Per the germline V gene, CDR1 is SGHTA and CDR2 is FQGNSA. After removal of 5 bases from V and 0 bases from J, the junction contained 4 bases not matched to a gene. CDR3 loop: CASSRRDRGSYEQYF. CDR3 bases: TGTGCCAGCAGCCGCCGGGACAGGGGCTCCTACGAGCAGTACTTC.

The chain links TRBV7-2 to TRBJ2-2, with unresolved D. The V gene's germline CDR1 is SGHTA and CDR2 FQGNSA. The CDR3 consists of 14 residues. Trimming shortened V by 7 bases and J by 6 bases, and 15 bases separated the two germline ends. The CDR3 sequence: CASTHRQAAGELFF. DNA of the CDR3: TGTGCCAGCACCCATAGGCAGGCTGCCGGGGAGCTGTTTTTT.

This sequence joins TRBV5-5 and TRBJ1-3; D call uncertain. V was trimmed by 2 bases and J by 1 base, leaving 7 bases between them. Germline loops: CDR1 SGHKS, CDR2 YYEKEE (reference sequence). This CDR3 comprises 14 residues. The CDR3 coding sequence is TGTGCCAGCAGCTTCTACGTTTCTGGAAACACCATATATTTT. Translation: CASSFYVSGNTIYF.

J is TRBJ2-7 and V is TRBV7-9, with TRBD1 as a possible D gene (6 bases). The CDR3 covers 12 residues. In germline, CDR1 is SEHNR, CDR2 FQNEAQ (reference sequence). Trimming shortened V by 1 base and J by 8 bases, and 9 bases separated the two germline ends. CDR3 bases: TGTGCCAGCAGCTTAGGGACAGAAAAGCAGTACTTC. It is translated as CASSLGTEKQYF.